This T cell receptor (beta chain) emerged from a study of prognosis after radiotherapy for stage I lung cancer. Looking at the study overall: Median age was 74.5 years (about 53 to 84) among about 14 men and about six women. Distant metastases showed up in several patients after radiotherapy, at a median of approximately 7 months, while 15 showed no significant progression.

Study findings and constraints: Nobody established whether the expanded TCR clones were specific to the tumor.

Two-round multiplex PCR amplified TCR beta CDR3 from genomic DNA. The authors ran first-round PCR with primers specific to each TRBV and TRBJ gene. TCRdb processed the multiplex PCR reads anew with MiXCR; each CDR3 protein has one entry. The sample lists about 35,000 distinct CDR3 sequences; under 35% were seen once. In germline, CDR1 is SEHNR, CDR2 FQNEAQ (reference sequence). CDR3 length equals 15 residues. Deletions cut 5 bases from V and 4 bases from J, with 17 bases between. Points on this clonotype: What it recognizes is unknown.

The clonotype was recovered from a donor aged 50 or older with non-small cell lung cancer. The source was PBMCs, collected before or after stereotactic body radiation therapy (not recorded which). This rearrangement joins TRBV7-9 to TRBJ1-2; D unclear. CDR3 amino acids: CASSLTLEDSYGYTF. The CDR3 coding sequence is TGTGCCAGCAGCCTGACCCTCGAGGATAGCTATGGCTACACCTTC. Full variable domain (rest looked up from reference TRBV7-9 and TRBJ1-2): DTGVSQNPRHKITKRGQNVTFRCDPISEHNRLYWYRQTLGQGPEFLTYFQNEAQLEKSRLLSDRFSAERPKGSFSTLEIQRTEQGDSAMYLCASSLTLEDSYGYTFGSGTRLTVV.